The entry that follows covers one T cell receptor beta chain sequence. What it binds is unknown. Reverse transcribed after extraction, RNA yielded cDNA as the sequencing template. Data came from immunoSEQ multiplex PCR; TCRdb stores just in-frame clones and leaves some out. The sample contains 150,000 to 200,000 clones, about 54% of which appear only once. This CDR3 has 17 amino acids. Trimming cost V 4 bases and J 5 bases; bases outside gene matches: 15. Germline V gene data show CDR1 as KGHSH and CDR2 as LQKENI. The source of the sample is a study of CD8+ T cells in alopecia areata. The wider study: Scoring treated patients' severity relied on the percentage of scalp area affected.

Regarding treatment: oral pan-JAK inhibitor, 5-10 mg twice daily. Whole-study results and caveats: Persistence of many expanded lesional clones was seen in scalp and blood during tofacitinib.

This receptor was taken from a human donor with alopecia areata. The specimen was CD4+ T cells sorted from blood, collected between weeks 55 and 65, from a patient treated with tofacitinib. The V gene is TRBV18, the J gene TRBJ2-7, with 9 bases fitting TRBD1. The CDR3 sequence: CASSLDRRDRALNEQYF. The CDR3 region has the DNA TGTGCCAGCTCACTAGATAGACGGGACAGGGCACTGAACGAGCAGTACTTC.